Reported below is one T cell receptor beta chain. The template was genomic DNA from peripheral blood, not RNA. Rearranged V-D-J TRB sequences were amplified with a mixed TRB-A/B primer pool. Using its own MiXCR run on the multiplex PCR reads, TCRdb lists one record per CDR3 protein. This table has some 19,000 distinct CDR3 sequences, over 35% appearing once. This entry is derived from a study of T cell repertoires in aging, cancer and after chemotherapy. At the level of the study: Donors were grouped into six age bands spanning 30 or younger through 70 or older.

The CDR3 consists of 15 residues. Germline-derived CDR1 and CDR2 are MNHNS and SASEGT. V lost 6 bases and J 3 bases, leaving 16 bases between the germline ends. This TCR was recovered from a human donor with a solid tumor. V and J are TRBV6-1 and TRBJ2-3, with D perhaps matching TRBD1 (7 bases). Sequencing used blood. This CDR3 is CASRPQGRWTDTQYF. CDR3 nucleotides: TGTGCCAGCAGGCCACAGGGGAGGTGGACAGATACGCAGTATTTT.